These 15 T cell receptor beta chains originate from one sample sequenced in a study of tumour-infiltrating T cells in Burkitt lymphoma. The repertoire was sequenced with immunoSEQ multiplex PCR; TCRdb's copy has only in-frame clones and lacks some. The sample holds around 13,000 clones, around 86% seen once. The source material was tumor tissue. Receptor source: a human donor with diffuse large B-cell lymphoma.

The gene calls are TRBV15 and TRBJ1-2, with D maybe TRBD1 (5 bases). The ends were cut back, 5 bases at V and 3 bases at J, with 13 bases in the middle. CDR1 is LNHNV and CDR2 is YYDKDF in the germline V gene (reference sequence). The CDR3 consists of 14 residues. The CDR3 coding sequence is TGTGCCACCAGCGCCGCTGGGGGGGACTATGGCTACACCTTC. Residues: CATSAAGGDYGYTF. The complete variable domain, with remaining parts taken from reference TRBV15 and TRBJ1-2, reads DAMVIQNPRYQVTQFGKPVTLSCSQTLNHNVMYWYQQKSSQAPKLLFHYYDKDFNNEADTPDNFQSRRPNTSFCFLDIRSPGLGDTAMYLCATSAAGGDYGYTFGSGTRLTVV.

This clone was seen a few times. The genes are TRBV27 and TRBJ2-7; 12 nucleotides line up with TRBD2. The V gene's germline CDR1 is MNHEY and CDR2 SMNVEV (reference sequence). Trimming removed 5 bases from V and 2 bases from J; junction bases left unmatched: 1. This CDR3 contains 14 residues. In DNA, the CDR3 is TGTGCCAGCAGTCCTAGCGGGGGGGCCTACGAGCAGTACTTC. Amino acids: CASSPSGGAYEQYF.

This clone was picked up one time. The rearrangement uses TRBV10-3 and TRBJ2-3; D is uncertain. V was trimmed by 5 bases and J by 4 bases, leaving 13 bases between them. This CDR3 spans 14 amino acids. Germline V CDR1 and CDR2: ENHRY, SYGVKD. The CDR3 region has the DNA TGTGCCATCAGTTCTGGGGTCGAGCCAGATACGCAGTATTTT. This codes for CAISSGVEPDTQYF.

This chain connects TRBV5-1 to TRBJ1-1; 10 bases match TRBD1. This CDR3 has 17 amino acids. Germline CDR1 reads SGHRS; CDR2 reads YFSETQ. J lost 3 bases, V lost 0 bases, and 8 bases had no gene match. CDR3 nucleotide sequence: TGCGCCAGCAGCTTGGTGGGGGACAGGGGATGGGACACTGAAGCTTTCTTT. It encodes CASSLVGDRGWDTEAFF. Full variable domain (rest looked up from reference TRBV5-1 and TRBJ1-1): KAGVTQTPRYLIKTRGQQVTLSCSPISGHRSVSWYQQTPGQGLQFLFEYFSETQRNKGNFPGRFSGRQFSNSRSEMNVSTLELGDSALYLCASSLVGDRGWDTEAFFGQGTRLTVV.

Notes on this clone: One end of the junction does not line up with germline, which may come from a read error. This sample also contains other DNA sequences that code for the same CDR3. V is TRBV7-8 and J is TRBJ2-6; D may be TRBD1 (5 bases). Per germline, CDR1 SGHVS and CDR2 FQNEAQ. This CDR3 has 14 residues. This CDR3 is CASSLGSGANVLTF. The CDR3 bases are TGTGCCAGCAGCTTGGGCTCTGGGGCCAACGTCCTGACTTTT.

This chain links TRBV11-2 with TRBJ2-7; 9 nucleotides match TRBD2. J gave up 2 bases and V 3 bases, and 8 bases lay outside the gene matches. There are 16 residues in the CDR3. CDR1 is SGHAT and CDR2 is FQNNGV in the germline V gene. The CDR3 here is CASSFRGSGGTYEQYF. CDR3 sequence (DNA): TGTGCCAGCAGCTTTAGGGGGAGCGGGGGGACCTACGAGCAGTACTTC.

CDR3: CASSISSGTDYEQYF. The DNA for the CDR3 is TGTGCCAGTAGTATATCTAGCGGGACGGACTACGAGCAGTACTTC. This rearrangement joins TRBV19 to TRBJ2-7, with 9 bases identical to TRBD2. The ends lost 2 bases at V and 3 bases at J; junction bases unmatched: 5. The CDR3 is 15 amino acids. Germline V gene sequence: CDR1 LNHDA, CDR2 SQIVND (reference sequence).

CDR3 sequence reads: CSARSGTGYEQYF. The DNA for the CDR3 is TGCAGCGCCAGATCCGGGACAGGGTACGAGCAGTACTTC. The chain is built from TRBV29-1 and TRBJ2-7; 9 nucleotides agree with TRBD1. The CDR3 length is 13 residues. CDR1 is SQVTM, CDR2 ANQGSEA, per germline. Trimming cost V 7 bases and J 4 bases; bases outside gene matches: 8.

This chain uses TRBV7-2 with TRBJ1-5; a possible D gene is TRBD1 (5 bases). Trimming took off 1 base at V and 7 bases at J, with 23 bases between the two ends. CDR3 size: 18 residues. CDR1 is SGHTA and CDR2 is FQGNSA in the germline V gene. Written as DNA, the CDR3 is TGTGCCAGCAGCTTAGGGGAGCTTGGGCAGGGCGGTGACCAGCCCCAGCATTTT. This translates into CASSLGELGQGGDQPQHF. The whole variable domain, filled in from reference TRBV7-2 and TRBJ1-5, reads GAGVSQSPSNKVTEKGKDVELRCDPISGHTALYWYRQSLGQGLEFLIYFQGNSAPDKSGLPSDRFSAERTGGSVSTLTIQRTQQEDSAVYLCASSLGELGQGGDQPQHFGDGTRLSIL.

The rearrangement joins TRBV6-6 to TRBJ1-1, with D possibly being TRBD1 (5 bases). This CDR3 comprises 13 residues. The V gene lost 6 bases and the J gene lost 4 bases, with 12 bases spanning the gap. The germline CDR1 and CDR2 sequences are MNHNY and SVGAGI (reference sequence). This CDR3 reads CASSRGGGTEAFF. DNA of the CDR3: TGTGCCAGCAGCCGGGGCGGAGGCACTGAAGCTTTCTTT.

The rearrangement uses TRBV6-5 and TRBJ2-1; 11 nucleotides align to TRBD2. J gave up 4 bases and V 5 bases, and 1 base lay outside the gene matches. In germline, CDR1 is MNHEY, CDR2 SVGAGI. This CDR3 region has 14 residues. The DNA for the CDR3 is TGTGCCAGCAGTCGACTAGCGGGGTACAATGAGCAGTTCTTC. Translated, it gives CASSRLAGYNEQFF.

J is TRBJ2-1 and V is TRBV14; D remains ambiguous. V was trimmed by 0 bases and J by 7 bases, leaving 7 bases between them. Germline V lookup: CDR1 SGHDN, CDR2 FVKESK. This CDR3 is built from 13 residues. The CDR3 DNA reads as TGTGCCAGCAGCCAAGAAGCGATTAATGAGCAGTTCTTC. This gives the protein CASSQEAINEQFF.

The chain uses TRBV11-2 and TRBJ2-5; TRBD2 agrees at 11 bases. This CDR3 comprises 16 residues. The ends lost 0 bases at V and 8 bases at J; junction bases unmatched: 8. Germline lookup yields CDR1 SGHAT and CDR2 FQNNGV. The CDR3 DNA is TGTGCCAGCAGCTTAGACGAGTCTAGCGGGAGGTTTACCCAGTACTTC. Translation gives CASSLDESSGRFTQYF.

This chain links TRBV19 with TRBJ1-3, with TRBD1 matching over 7 bases. Germline loops: CDR1 LNHDA, CDR2 SQIVND (reference sequence). The V and J ends lost 6 bases and 4 bases, in that order; junction bases with no gene match: 9. The CDR3 has 15 residues. CDR3 protein: CASSLVTGIGNTIYF. Here the CDR3 DNA reads TGTGCCAGTAGCCTAGTGACAGGGATCGGAAACACCATATATTTT.

The chain recombines TRBV27 with TRBJ1-1; a weak D match, TRBD1 (5 bases). This CDR3 is 13 amino acids long. Germline CDR1 reads MNHEY; CDR2 reads SMNVEV (reference sequence). Trimming removed 4 bases from V and 3 bases from J, with 9 bases in between. The chain's CDR3 is CASSYQGYTEAFF. DNA for the CDR3: TGTGCCAGCAGTTATCAGGGTTACACTGAAGCTTTCTTT.